This TCR beta chain was retrieved from a study of blood T cell repertoires in COVID-19. For the study at large: Some COVID-19 samples were acute and others convalescent; all came from the United States, Italy and Spain. PBMCs, B-cell-depleted T cells, or T cells were the source of the cDNA or gDNA that made up the material.

The table came from immunoSEQ multiplex PCR; TCRdb's copy has only in-frame clones and leaves some out. The table records 300,000 to 400,000 clones, under 95% of them present only once. Germline loops: CDR1 KGHSH, CDR2 LQKENI. V lost 5 bases to trimming and J lost 8 bases, with 7 bases between them. The length of the CDR3 is 11 residues. J is TRBJ2-1 and V is TRBV18; no clear D. This clonotype was sampled from a woman aged 18-29 years who had recovered from COVID-19. Sequencing was performed on peripheral blood. The CDR3 sequence: CASSVVDEQFF. The DNA for the CDR3 is TGTGCCAGCTCAGTAGTGGATGAGCAGTTCTTC.